This T cell receptor beta chain was sequenced during a study of blood T cell repertoires in COVID-19. About the study: The study drew acute and convalescent COVID-19 samples from the United States, Italy and Spain.

Germline V CDR1 and CDR2: SGDLS, YYNGEE. CDR3 length: 15 residues. V gave up 5 bases and J gave up 5 bases; unmatched junction bases: 7. Residents of about two dozen US areas, aged about 18 to 89 years, made up the participants. Someone with COVID-19 had been met by exposed participants within 2 weeks before study entry. In the authors' workflow: Reference gene primer amplification yielded estimated nucleated cell counts. The data were produced by immunoSEQ multiplex PCR, yet TCRdb's version contains in-frame clones alone and is incomplete. V and J calls and clone size come straight from that table; D and trimming were deduced from the DNA. The sample shows a few hundred thousand clones, about 88% of them seen only once.

Sequenced material: PBMCs or T cells enriched from blood (not recorded which). The genes are TRBV9 and TRBJ1-6, with 7 bases fitting TRBD1. The receptor was isolated from a woman between 45 and 60 years old who had been exposed to COVID-19. The CDR3 DNA sequence: TGTGCCAGCAGTTTTCGGGACAGCAATAATTCACCCCTCCACTTT. Protein product: CASSFRDSNNSPLHF.